The rows below give T cell receptor beta chains drawn from one sample of a study of T cells in Graves' hyperthyroidism and ophthalmopathy. One entry per CDR3 protein, called by TCRdb with MiXCR from the multiplex PCR reads. Here the sample spans 560,000 or so distinct CDR3 sequences, about 20% being singletons. Material for sequencing was blood. All receptors come from a man aged 35-49 years with Graves' ophthalmopathy. Both conserved end residues are part of each CDR3. Fields, in order: clone size, J gene, V gene, D gene, CDR3 length, CDR3 protein, CDR3 DNA. D genes are given only for firm matches. Expanded clones get a size class; other rows say once, few or many, or leave the size out.

few | TRBJ1-2 | TRBV7-8 | - | 14 | CASSASEANYGYTF | TGTGCCAGCAGCGCTAGCGAGGCGAACTATGGCTACACCTTC
many | TRBJ2-7 | TRBV6-2/TRBV6-3 | - | 18 | CASSSTSSRAEPSYEQYF | TGTGCCAGCAGTTCCACCTCCTCCCGAGCGGAGCCGTCATACGAGCAGTACTTC
- | TRBJ1-2 | TRBV6-5 | TRBD1 | 13 | CASSHGQAGGYTF | TGTGCCAGCAGTCACGGACAGGCGGGGGGCTACACCTTC
many | TRBJ2-7 | TRBV10-3 | - | 13 | CAISEGPSYEQYF | TGTGCCATCAGTGAGGGGCCCTCCTACGAGCAGTACTTC
few | TRBJ2-2 | TRBV30 | - | 13 | CAWSPGLAGELFF | TGTGCCTGGAGTCCCGGCCTAGCCGGGGAGCTGTTTTTT
few | TRBJ2-7 | TRBV7-2 | TRBD2 | 14 | CASSGLAGAYEQYF | TGTGCCAGCAGCGGACTAGCGGGAGCCTACGAGCAGTACTTC
- | TRBJ2-7 | TRBV11-2 | - | 13 | CASSLVEGWEQYF | TGTGCCAGCAGCTTAGTAGAGGGATGGGAGCAGTACTTC
many | TRBJ2-1 | TRBV29-1 | - | 15 | CSVGNRVKLLNEQFF | TGCAGCGTTGGAAACAGGGTAAAACTACTCAATGAGCAGTTCTTC
few | TRBJ2-3 | TRBV7-2 | - | 15 | CASSLLSGSTDTQYF | TGTGCCAGCAGCCTGCTTAGCGGATCCACAGATACGCAGTATTTT
many | TRBJ2-7 | TRBV28 | - | 11 | CASGPFYEQYF | TGTGCCAGCGGACCGTTCTACGAGCAGTACTTC
once | TRBJ1-1 | TRBV6-1 | - | 12 | CASRGPTSEAFF | TGTGCCAGCAGGGGTCCAACGTCTGAAGCTTTCTTT
- | TRBJ1-1 | TRBV9 | - | 14 | CASSPFLGGTEAFF | TGTGCCAGCAGCCCCTTCCTGGGGGGCACTGAAGCTTTCTTT
many | TRBJ2-2 | TRBV7-8 | - | 14 | CASSLVGRTGELFF | TGTGCCAGCAGCTTAGTTGGGAGGACCGGGGAGCTGTTTTTT